The rows below give T cell receptor beta chains drawn from one sample of a study of blood T cell repertoires in COVID-19. Sequencing used immunoSEQ multiplex PCR; TCRdb keeps in-frame clones, though not all of them. The sample records 45,000 to 65,000 clones, 90% being singletons. The source material was peripheral blood. These receptors all stem from a man aged 50-60 years with acute or convalescent COVID-19. CDR3s include the opening cysteine and the closing phenylalanine or tryptophan. The D gene is left open where the match is weak.

TRBJ1-4,NA,TRBV13,CASSSRQHNEKLFF,TGTGCCAGCAGCTCCAGACAGCATAATGAAAAACTGTTTTTT
TRBJ2-3,TRBD1,TRBV18,CASSLGQGIDTQYF,TGTGCCAGCTCACTTGGACAGGGGATAGATACGCAGTATTTT
TRBJ2-2,TRBD1,TRBV4-3,CASRLTGRTGELFF,TGCGCCAGCAGGTTGACAGGGCGCACCGGGGAGCTGTTTTTT
TRBJ2-3,TRBD1,TRBV5-1,CASSPRTGGKSDTQYF,TGCGCCAGCAGCCCTCGGACAGGGGGCAAATCAGATACGCAGTATTTT
TRBJ1-1,TRBD1,TRBV18,CASSKSQTGSLNTEAFF,TGTGCCAGCTCAAAATCACAGACAGGGAGCCTGAACACTGAAGCTTTCTTT
TRBJ1-1,TRBD1,TRBV12-5,CASGYGRGLNTEAFF,TGTGCTAGTGGTTATGGAAGGGGGCTGAACACTGAAGCTTTCTTT
TRBJ2-3,TRBD2,TRBV11-3,CASSTSGVSADTQYF,TGTGCCAGCTCGACTAGCGGAGTGAGCGCAGATACGCAGTATTTT
TRBJ1-2,NA,TRBV19,CASRQGAGYTF,TGTGCCAGTAGACAGGGTGCTGGCTACACCTTC
TRBJ2-2,TRBD2,TRBV5-4,CASSPLADLNTGELFF,TGTGCCAGCAGCCCACTAGCGGACCTGAACACCGGGGAGCTGTTTTTT
TRBJ1-2,NA,TRBV5-4,CASSNRAESYGYTF,TGTGCCAGCAGTAACAGGGCGGAGAGCTATGGCTACACCTTC
TRBJ2-1,TRBD2,TRBV30,CAWSVRGGRAHNEQFF,TGTGCCTGGAGTGTACGTGGAGGGAGGGCCCACAATGAGCAGTTCTTC
TRBJ1-1,TRBD1,TRBV19,CASAPDRATEAFF,TGTGCCAGCGCTCCGGACAGGGCCACTGAAGCTTTCTTT
TRBJ2-5,NA,TRBV7-2,CASSFQRRRQETQYF,TGTGCCAGCAGCTTCCAACGAAGGAGACAAGAGACCCAGTACTTC
TRBJ2-1,NA,TRBV3-1/TRBV3-2,CASSQIAQEGEQFF,TGTGCCAGCAGCCAGATAGCCCAAGAGGGTGAGCAGTTCTTC
TRBJ2-1,TRBD2,TRBV27,CASSLFGSGNYNEQFF,TGTGCCAGCAGTTTATTTGGTAGCGGGAATTACAATGAGCAGTTCTTC
TRBJ2-2,TRBD2,TRBV2,CASTSGAHRGAVF,TGCGCCAGCACCAGCGGGGCTCACCGGGGAGCTGTTTTT
TRBJ1-5,NA,TRBV24-1,CATSDRDINQPQHF,TGTGCCACCAGTGACCGGGACATCAATCAGCCCCAGCATTTT
TRBJ2-7,TRBD1,TRBV4-2,CASSQDETGGESDEQYF,TGTGCCAGCAGCCAAGATGAGACAGGGGGCGAAAGTGACGAGCAGTACTTC